What follows are 18 T cell receptor beta chains derived from one specimen sequenced in a study of blood T cell repertoires in COVID-19 (dated by TCRdb to the early 2020s). Library construction relied on the immunoSEQ multiplex PCR assay. Held by TCRdb, this immuneACCESS table contains in-frame sequences only and omits some clones. Under half of the omission traces to an unresolved V gene where checked; the cause of the rest is unknown. This sample comprises about 150,000 clones, 70% to 80% of them detected only once. Of the sample, just under 5% falls within the top ten clones. Material for sequencing was peripheral blood. These receptors were obtained from a woman aged 70-85 years with COVID-19, enrolled during active disease.

The gene calls are TRBV19 and TRBJ2-7; 7 bases are a match to TRBD1. The germline V gene encodes CDR1 LNHDA and CDR2 SQIVND (reference sequence). The CDR3 spans 13 residues. With 3 bases clipped from V and 3 bases from J, the junction kept 2 bases outside the gene matches. The CDR3 bases are TGTGCCAGTAGTATTACAGGGGTCTACGAGCAGTACTTC. It is translated as CASSITGVYEQYF.

The chain carries TRBV5-1 and TRBJ1-2; TRBD1 aligns across 8 bases. Germline V CDR1 and CDR2: SGHRS, YFSETQ. V was clipped by 3 bases and J by 7 bases; unmatched bases: 5. The CDR3 is made up of 13 amino acids. Here the CDR3 reads CASSSQGAAGYTF. For the CDR3, the DNA is TGCGCCAGCAGCTCCCAGGGGGCGGCTGGCTACACCTTC.

V gene TRBV25-1 combines with J gene TRBJ2-7; D is perhaps TRBD2 (5 bases). The CDR3 contains 14 residues. Between the trimmed V and J ends, which lost 3 bases and 4 bases, there was a span of 13 bases. CDR1 is MGHDK and CDR2 is SYGVNS in the germline V gene. The CDR3 sequence: CASSDLASGYEQYF. The CDR3 DNA reads TGTGCCAGCAGTGACCTAGCCTCCGGTTACGAGCAGTACTTC.

The chain couples TRBV28 to TRBJ2-7, with 7 bases identical to TRBD1. Germline values: CDR1 MDHEN, CDR2 SYDVKM. The CDR3 has 14 amino acids. With 6 bases clipped from V and 7 bases from J, the junction kept 12 bases outside the gene matches. The CDR3 coding sequence is TGTGCCAGCAGGTGGTCGGGACAGAGGTGGGAGCAGTACTTC. Translated, it gives CASRWSGQRWEQYF.

V usage is TRBV5-1 and J usage is TRBJ2-3; D may be TRBD2 (5 bases). Trimming took off 0 bases at V and 4 bases at J, with 6 bases between the two ends. Germline V gene lookup returns CDR1 SGHRS and CDR2 YFSETQ. CDR3 length: 13 amino acids. The CDR3 DNA reads as TGCGCCAGCAGCTTGGGGACTCCAGATACGCAGTATTTT. Residues: CASSLGTPDTQYF.

This chain uses TRBV2 with TRBJ2-7, with 7 bases matching TRBD2. Germline assignment: CDR1 SNHLY and CDR2 FYNNEI. The CDR3 is 15 residues long. V shed 2 bases, J shed 5 bases, and the junction held 9 bases outside the gene matches. CDR3 in DNA: TGTGCCAGCAGTGAAAACGGGGGGACTAATGACGAGCAGTACTTC. As protein: CASSENGGTNDEQYF.

The chain combines TRBV5-6 with TRBJ2-7, with 8 bases lining up with TRBD2. The V and J ends lost 0 bases and 5 bases, in that order; junction bases with no gene match: 13. The CDR3 loop spans 17 amino acids. CDR1 is SGHDT, CDR2 YYEEEE, per germline. The CDR3 here is CASSLAPGGGQVHEQYF. The CDR3 DNA reads as TGTGCCAGCAGCTTGGCCCCCGGGGGGGGCCAGGTCCACGAGCAGTACTTC.

V is TRBV3-1 (or the pseudogene TRBV3-2) and J is TRBJ2-5, with D tentatively TRBD1 (6 bases). V was pared by 0 bases and J by 5 bases, with 13 bases between. The CDR3 loop spans 15 amino acids. Per the germline V gene, CDR1 is LGHDT and CDR2 is YNNKEL (reference sequence). This chain's CDR3 is CASSQDRGLGETQYF. The CDR3 coding sequence is TGTGCCAGCAGCCAAGACAGGGGTCTAGGGGAGACCCAGTACTTC.

J is TRBJ2-5 and V is TRBV9; TRBD2 agrees at 8 bases. V lost 0 bases to trimming and J lost 4 bases; unmatched junction nucleotides: 14. Germline assignment: CDR1 SGDLS and CDR2 YYNGEE. This CDR3 contains 18 residues. CDR3 region: CASSVAAGGGGQGETQYF. CDR3 nucleotide sequence: TGTGCCAGCAGCGTAGCCGCGGGGGGTGGAGGTCAAGGAGAGACCCAGTACTTC.

CDR3 sequence (DNA): TGTGCCAGTAGTGTTGGGACTAGCGGGGCCTCGGAGCAGTACTTC. Its translation: CASSVGTSGASEQYF. The chain combines TRBV19 with TRBJ2-7, with 13 bases fitting TRBD2. Trimming took 5 bases from V and 7 from J; bases not matched to a gene: 8. From germline, CDR1 is LNHDA and CDR2 SQIVND (reference sequence). The CDR3 consists of 15 residues.

This clone appeared once. The chain uses TRBV6-5 and TRBJ2-7; D may be TRBD1 (5 bases). Germline V gene data show CDR1 as MNHEY and CDR2 as SVGAGI. Deletions cut 5 bases from V and 2 bases from J, with 10 bases between. The CDR3 is made up of 13 amino acids. For the CDR3, the DNA is TGTGCCAGCAGTCCAGGGTTCACCTACGAGCAGTACTTC. Translation gives CASSPGFTYEQYF.

V is TRBV6-5 and J is TRBJ1-3, with D uncertain. Germline V gene sequence: CDR1 MNHEY, CDR2 SVGAGI. The CDR3 contains 14 residues. Trimming shortened V by 7 bases and J by 0 bases, and 10 bases separated the two germline ends. This CDR3 is CASNSVSSGNTIYF. CDR3 DNA sequence: TGTGCCAGCAATAGCGTCTCCTCTGGAAACACCATATATTTT.

The rearrangement uses TRBV6-2 or TRBV6-3 and TRBJ1-1; 7 nucleotides align to TRBD1. From germline, CDR1 is MNHEY and CDR2 SVGEGT. With V trimmed by 2 bases and J by 9 bases, 6 bases remained unmatched. The CDR3 runs 13 residues. The DNA for the CDR3 is TGTGCCAGCAGTTACAAAGACAGGGAGAAAGCTTTCTTT. It specifies CASSYKDREKAFF.

The chain couples TRBV2 to TRBJ1-2; 7 bases agree with TRBD1. The V segment lost 7 bases and the J segment 8 bases; nucleotides outside the gene matches: 10. This CDR3 has 13 residues. Germline V gives CDR1 SNHLY, CDR2 FYNNEI. The DNA for the CDR3 is TGTGCCAGCATGGAGCTAAAAGGGGGCGGCTACACCTTC. Translating gives CASMELKGGGYTF.

The table lists this clone with a count of one. The chain recombines TRBV6-6 with TRBJ2-3, with D perhaps matching TRBD1 (5 bases). The length of the CDR3 is 14 residues. The V end lost 2 bases, the J end lost 4 bases, and 10 bases lay between the germline ends. CDR1 and CDR2 (germline): MNHNY, SVGAGI (reference sequence). The CDR3 here is CASSYRGTADTQYF. CDR3 sequence (DNA): TGTGCCAGCAGTTACAGGGGTACAGCAGATACGCAGTATTTT.

The J gene is TRBJ2-1, the V gene TRBV4-2, with 9 bases matching TRBD1. The V and J ends lost 9 bases and 6 bases, in that order; junction bases with no gene match: 6. Germline assignment: CDR1 LGHNA and CDR2 YNFKEQ. The CDR3 has 13 residues. CDR3 in DNA: TGTGCCAGTACGACAGGGGGAGGCAATGAGCAGTTCTTC. It codes for CASTTGGGNEQFF.

The rearrangement joins TRBV5-5 to TRBJ1-5; 9 positions match TRBD1. Germline CDR1 and CDR2: SGHKS and YYEKEE (reference sequence). V shed 4 bases and J 3 bases; nucleotides not matched to a gene: 11. The CDR3 has 17 amino acids. CDR3 nucleotides: TGTGCCAGCAGCCTCCTCGGGACAGGGAGCCCCAATCAGCCCCAGCATTTT. It encodes CASSLLGTGSPNQPQHF.

The chain couples TRBV29-1 to TRBJ2-7, with unresolved D. Germline V lookup: CDR1 SQVTM, CDR2 ANQGSEA. The CDR3 totals 14 residues. The V end lost 6 bases, the J end lost 6 bases, and 21 bases lay between the germline ends. The DNA for the CDR3 is TGCAGCGTCCCCCCTAACCTCCCCAAGTGCGAGCAGTACTTC. Amino acids: CSVPPNLPKCEQYF.